This T cell receptor beta chain was obtained from a study of blood T cell repertoires in COVID-19. At the level of the study: Samples representing acute and convalescent COVID-19 were sourced from the United States, Italy and Spain. The cDNA or gDNA used as material had been derived from T cells, B-cell-depleted T cells, or PBMCs.

There are 15 residues in the CDR3. CDR1 and CDR2 from the germline V gene are LNHDA and SQIVND (reference sequence). The ends lost 3 bases at V and 4 bases at J; junction bases unmatched: 6. Per the study methods: Reference gene primers were amplified, and this amplification served to estimate nucleated cell counts. Clones were sequenced by immunoSEQ multiplex PCR, and TCRdb holds only the in-frame ones, with some missing. V, J and clone size derive from that table, while D and trimming were established from the DNA sequence. The sample carries 150,000 to 200,000 clones, roughly 80% recorded once. The sample comprised peripheral blood. This TCR was recovered from a woman older than 75 with acute or convalescent COVID-19. The chain couples TRBV19 to TRBJ2-7, with 10 bases matching TRBD1. The CDR3 sequence: CASSMAGQGPYEQYF. In nucleotides, the CDR3 is TGTGCCAGTAGTATGGCGGGACAGGGGCCATACGAGCAGTACTTC.